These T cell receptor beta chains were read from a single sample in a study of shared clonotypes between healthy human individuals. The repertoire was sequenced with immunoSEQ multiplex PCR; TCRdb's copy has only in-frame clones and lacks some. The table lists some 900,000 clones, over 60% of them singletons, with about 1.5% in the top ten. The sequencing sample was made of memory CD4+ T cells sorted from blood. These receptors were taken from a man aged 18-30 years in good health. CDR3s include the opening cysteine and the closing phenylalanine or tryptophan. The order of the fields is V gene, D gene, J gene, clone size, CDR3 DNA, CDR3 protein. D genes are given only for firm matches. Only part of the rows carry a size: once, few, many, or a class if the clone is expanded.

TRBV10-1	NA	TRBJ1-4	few	TGCGCCAGCGCGAGGGGACATAATGAAAAACTGTTTTTT	CASARGHNEKLFF
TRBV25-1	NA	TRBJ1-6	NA	TGTGCCAGCAGTGAATGGGGACGGGAAAATTCACCCCTCCACTTT	CASSEWGRENSPLHF
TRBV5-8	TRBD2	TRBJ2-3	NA	TGTGCCAGCAGCCCGGGACTAGCGGGAATAGGCACAGATACGCAGTATTTT	CASSPGLAGIGTDTQYF
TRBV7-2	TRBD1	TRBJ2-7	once	TGTGCCAGCAGTCAGGATGGGACAGCCCGCTTGGAGCAGTACTTC	CASSQDGTARLEQYF
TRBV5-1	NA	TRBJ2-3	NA	TGCGCCAGCAGCGAGGATCAGGGGGATACGCAGTATTTT	CASSEDQGDTQYF
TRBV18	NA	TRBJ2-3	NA	TGTGCCAGCTCACCACCGGTTGGGGTTGGAGATACGCAGTATTTT	CASSPPVGVGDTQYF
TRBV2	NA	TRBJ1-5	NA	TGTGCCAGCAGTGAATATGTGGGAGAACAGCCCCAGCATTTT	CASSEYVGEQPQHF
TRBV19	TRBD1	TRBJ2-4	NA	TGTGCCAGTAGCAATTCCGGACAGGGGGCGTCGAACATTCAGTACTTC	CASSNSGQGASNIQYF
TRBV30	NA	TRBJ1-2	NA	TGTGCCTGGAGTGTAGGCAGGGACTATGGCTACACCTTC	CAWSVGRDYGYTF
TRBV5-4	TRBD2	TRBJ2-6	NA	TGTGCCAGCAGCCCTTCAGCGGGGGGGAACTCTGGGGCCAACGTCCTGACTTTC	CASSPSAGGNSGANVLTF
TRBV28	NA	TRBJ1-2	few	TGTGCCAGCACCACCGAGGTGGACTATGGCTACACCTTC	CASTTEVDYGYTF
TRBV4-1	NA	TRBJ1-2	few	TGCGCCAGCAGCCAAGAAGTAAATGCCCGTGGCTACACCTTC	CASSQEVNARGYTF
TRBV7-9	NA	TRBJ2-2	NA	TGTGCCAGCAGCTCCTCCGGGACTACCGGGGAGCTGTTTTTT	CASSSSGTTGELFF
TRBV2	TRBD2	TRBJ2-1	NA	TGTGCCAGCAAAACTAGCGGGAGCTCCTACAATGAGCAGTTCTTC	CASKTSGSSYNEQFF
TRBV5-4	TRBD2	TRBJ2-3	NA	TGTGCCAGCAGCCACGGGACTAGCGGGGGGGGTGATACGCAGTATTTT	CASSHGTSGGGDTQYF
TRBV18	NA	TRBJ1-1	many	TGTGCCAGCTCACCATCGGACGGGAACACTGAAGCTTTCTTT	CASSPSDGNTEAFF
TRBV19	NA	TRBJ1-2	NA	TGTGCCAGTAGTATACGACCCTATGGCTACACCTTC	CASSIRPYGYTF
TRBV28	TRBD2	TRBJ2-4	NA	TGTGCCAGCAGTGCCCTAGCGGGGGGGAATCGCAAAAACATTCAGTACTTC	CASSALAGGNRKNIQYF
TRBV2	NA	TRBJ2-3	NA	TGTGCCAGCAGAAACAGGGATACGCAGTATTTT	CASRNRDTQYF
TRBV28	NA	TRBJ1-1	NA	TGTGCCAGCAGAGGGGGACGCACTGAAGCTTTCTTT	CASRGGRTEAFF
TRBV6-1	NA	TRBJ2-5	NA	TGTGCCAGCAGACCCAGGGGACCGGGGGAGACCCAGTACTTC	CASRPRGPGETQYF
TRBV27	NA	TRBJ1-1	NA	TGTGCCAGCAGTATCTTAGGGGGCACTGAAGCTTTCTTT	CASSILGGTEAFF
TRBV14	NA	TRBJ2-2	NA	TGTGCCAGCAGCCAACAGGGGGGCAACACCGGGGAGCTGTTTTTT	CASSQQGGNTGELFF
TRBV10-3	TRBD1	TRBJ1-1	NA	TGTGCCATCAGTGAGAGGGGACAGGCCCAGGGGACTGAAGCTTTCTTT	CAISERGQAQGTEAFF
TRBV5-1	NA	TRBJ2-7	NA	TGCGCCAGCAGCTTGAAAGGGGCCTACGAGCAGTACTTC	CASSLKGAYEQYF
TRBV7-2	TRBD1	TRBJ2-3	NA	TGTGCCAGCAGGGGGACAGTTTCTTTCACAGATACGCAGTATTTT	CASRGTVSFTDTQYF
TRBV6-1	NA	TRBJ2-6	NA	TGTGCCAGCAGTGACTTAGGAAGTTCCTCTGGGGCCAACGTCCTGACTTTC	CASSDLGSSSGANVLTF
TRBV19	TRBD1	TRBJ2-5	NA	TGTGCCAGTAGTTTGGGACAGGGGGGTAGAGAGACCCAGTACTTC	CASSLGQGGRETQYF
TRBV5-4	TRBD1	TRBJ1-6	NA	TGTGCCAGCAGCTTTGGGACAGTAAATAATTCACCCCTCCACTTT	CASSFGTVNNSPLHF
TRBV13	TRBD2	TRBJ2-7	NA	TGTGCCAGCAGCCCTGCCCGGCGGGAGGTCTCCTACGAGCAGTACTTC	CASSPARREVSYEQYF
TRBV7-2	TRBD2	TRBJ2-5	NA	TGTGCCAGCAGCTTAAAGGAGGGAGGGAAAGAGACCCAGTACTTC	CASSLKEGGKETQYF
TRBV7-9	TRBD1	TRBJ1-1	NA	TGTGCCAGCAGCTTAACAGGGGGAAGTAACACTGAAGCTTTCTTT	CASSLTGGSNTEAFF
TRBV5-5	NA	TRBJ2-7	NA	TGTGCCAGCAGCTTGGCAGGGCCCAACGAGCAGTACTTC	CASSLAGPNEQYF
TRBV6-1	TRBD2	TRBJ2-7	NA	TGTGCCAGCATTCGAACTAGCGGTACCTACGAGCAGTACTTC	CASIRTSGTYEQYF
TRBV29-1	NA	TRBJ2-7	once	TGCAGCGTTGAAGTTGAGACACAGGGTAAGATTAGCGGGCCCATGACCTACGAGCAGTACTTC	CSVEVETQGKISGPMTYEQYF
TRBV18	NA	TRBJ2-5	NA	TGTGCCAGCTCACCACGACCCCAAGAGACCCAGTACTTC	CASSPRPQETQYF
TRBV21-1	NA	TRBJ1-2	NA	TGTGCCAGCGTAAAAGGGACCCCCAGGTTGCTCTATGGCTACACCTTC	CASVKGTPRLLYGYTF
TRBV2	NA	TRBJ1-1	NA	TGTGCCAGCAGACAGAGAAACACTGAAGCTTTCTTT	CASRQRNTEAFF
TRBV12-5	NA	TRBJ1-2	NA	TGTGCTAGTGGCCCGGGGGGTAACTATGGCTACACCTTC	CASGPGGNYGYTF
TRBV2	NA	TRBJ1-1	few	TGTGCCAGCAGTGATGTAGGGATGGGAGACACTGAAGCTTTCTTT	CASSDVGMGDTEAFF
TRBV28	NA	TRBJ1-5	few	TGTGCCAGCAATACGGGGCAGGGCCATAGGCCCCAGCATTTT	CASNTGQGHRPQHF
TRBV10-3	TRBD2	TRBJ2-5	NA	TGTGCCATCAGTGAGTCGGCTAGCGGGGTCGAGACCCAGTACTTC	CAISESASGVETQYF
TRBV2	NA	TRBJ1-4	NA	TGTGCCAGCCGATTGAGGACAGCAACTAATGAAAAACTGTTTTTT	CASRLRTATNEKLFF
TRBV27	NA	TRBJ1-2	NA	TGTGCCAGCAAGCTGACGAAAGAAACTAAGGGCTACACCTTC	CASKLTKETKGYTF
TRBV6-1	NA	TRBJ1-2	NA	TGTGCCAGCAGTGAAGCGCTTCGGGGGGGGTTCGGCTATGGCTACACCTTC	CASSEALRGGFGYGYTF
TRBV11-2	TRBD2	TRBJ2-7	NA	TGTGCCAGCAGCTTAGATGGTATGACTAGCGGCTCCTACGAGCAGTACTTC	CASSLDGMTSGSYEQYF
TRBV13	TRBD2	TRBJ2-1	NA	TGTGCCAGCAGTTCAAGCGGGGCCGACTACAATGAGCAGTTCTTC	CASSSSGADYNEQFF
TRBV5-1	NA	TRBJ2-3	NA	TGCGCCAGCAGCTTGAGGCCAGGGCGGGAAGATACGCAGTATTTT	CASSLRPGREDTQYF
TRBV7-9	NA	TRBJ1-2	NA	TGTGCCAGCAGCTTAGCGGCATCTGGTGGCTACACCTTC	CASSLAASGGYTF
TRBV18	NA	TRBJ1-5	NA	TGTGCCAGCTCACCAGAGTTGGGACAGCCCCAGCATTTT	CASSPELGQPQHF
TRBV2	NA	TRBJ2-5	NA	TGTGCCAGCAGTTTGGGGGGAGGGGGCTTGGAGACCCAGTACTTC	CASSLGGGGLETQYF
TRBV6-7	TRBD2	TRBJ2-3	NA	TGTGCCAGCAGGGACAGCGGGGGGCCGCCGGCACCAGATACGCAGTATTTT	CASRDSGGPPAPDTQYF
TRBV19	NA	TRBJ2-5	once	TGTGCCACCCGGCCGACGGCGACGGGAGAGACCCAGTACTTC	CATRPTATGETQYF
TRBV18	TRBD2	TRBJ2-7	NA	TGTGCCAGCTCACCTTCGACTAGCGGGAGTTTCGAGCAGTACTTC	CASSPSTSGSFEQYF
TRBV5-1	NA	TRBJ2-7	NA	TGCGCCAGCAGCCAGACTGAGGCCAGGTACGAGCAGTACTTC	CASSQTEARYEQYF
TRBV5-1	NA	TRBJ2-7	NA	TGCGCCAGCAGCTTGGAGGGCCCTATCGACGAGCAGTACTTC	CASSLEGPIDEQYF
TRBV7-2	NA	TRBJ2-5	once	TGTGCCAGCATGAGGGGGGGAGCAGAGACCCAGTACTTC	CASMRGGAETQYF
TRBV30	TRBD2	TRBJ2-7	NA	TGTGCCTGGAGTTATTCCATCTTAGCGGGTGGCTGGGGCCGAGACGAGCAGTACTTC	CAWSYSILAGGWGRDEQYF
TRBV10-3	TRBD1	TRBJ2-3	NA	TGTGCCATCACTTCCACAGGGGCAGGCACAGATACGCAGTATTTT	CAITSTGAGTDTQYF